This T cell receptor (beta chain) was retrieved from a study of neurological immune-mediated disorders. Study-wide context: Relapsing-remitting patients made up most of the 34 multiple sclerosis patients, and secondary progressive patients made up 3.

V shed 0 bases and J shed 5 bases, with 6 bases lying between them. This CDR3 is 13 amino acids long. Per germline, CDR1 SGHRS and CDR2 YFSETQ. This clonotype came up many times. What it binds is unknown. TCRdb reprocessed the 5' RACE reads with MiXCR, giving one entry per CDR3 protein. This table has more than 75,000 distinct CDR3 sequences, about 4.5% appearing once. Study results and caveats: TCR-beta repertoires seemed private in all groups, with no expanded CDR3 amino acid sequences shared.

Time point given: longitudinal time-point 3. The unsorted libraries were produced from 2 million PBMCs held at -80 C. The chain couples TRBV5-1 to TRBJ1-5, with unresolved D. Sequenced: PBMCs. This receptor was obtained from a woman in her fifties or sixties with multiple sclerosis. CDR3 sequence reads: CASSLAGDQPQHF. As DNA, the CDR3 is TGCGCCAGCAGCTTGGCCGGGGATCAGCCCCAGCATTTT. The full variable domain, rest sourced from reference TRBV5-1 and TRBJ1-5, is KAGVTQTPRYLIKTRGQQVTLSCSPISGHRSVSWYQQTPGQGLQFLFEYFSETQRNKGNFPGRFSGRQFSNSRSEMNVSTLELGDSALYLCASSLAGDQPQHFGDGTRLSIL.